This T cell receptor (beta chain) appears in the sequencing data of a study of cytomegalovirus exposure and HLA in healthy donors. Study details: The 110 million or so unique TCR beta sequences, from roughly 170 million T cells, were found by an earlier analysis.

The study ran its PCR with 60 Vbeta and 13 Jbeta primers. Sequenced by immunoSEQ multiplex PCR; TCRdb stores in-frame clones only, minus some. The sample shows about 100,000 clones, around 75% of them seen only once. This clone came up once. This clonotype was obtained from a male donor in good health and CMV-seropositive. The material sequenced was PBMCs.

CDR3 in DNA: TGTGCCAGCAGCTTCGGGGGAGGCGACTACGAGCAGTACTTC. This gives the protein CASSFGGGDYEQYF. The genes are TRBV5-4 and TRBJ2-7; a weak D match, TRBD2 (6 bases). The CDR3 has 14 residues. The germline CDR1 and CDR2 sequences are SGHNT and YYREEE (reference sequence). The ends were cut back, 2 bases at V and 3 bases at J, with 12 bases in the middle. Variable domain in full (rest from reference TRBV5-4 and TRBJ2-7): ETGVTQSPTHLIKTRGQQVTLRCSSQSGHNTVSWYQQALGQGPQFIFQYYREEENGRGNFPPRFSGLQFPNYSSELNVNALELDDSALYLCASSFGGGDYEQYFGPGTRLTVT.